These 3 T cell receptor beta chains were sequenced from one sample in a study of blood T cells in healthy people across ages. Then a second PCR, running roughly 7 to 11 cycles, was carried out with a sample-barcoded 5' primer and a J-beta primer mix. TCRdb ran MiXCR on the 5' RACE reads and lists one entry per CDR3 protein. The table records around 1,900,000 distinct CDR3 sequences, about two fifths of them present only once. The sample comprised blood. Receptors originate from a human donor in good health.

The table lists this clonotype with a count of one. This chain links TRBV7-2 with TRBJ1-2; D remains unclear. This CDR3 is 15 amino acids long. The germline V gene encodes CDR1 SGHTA and CDR2 FQGNSA. Trimming took off 5 bases at V and 8 bases at J, with 21 bases between the two ends. In DNA form, the CDR3 reads TGTGCCAGCAGCACCCCCGGCCACCCCTTGAACGGCTACACCTTC. This sequence encodes CASSTPGHPLNGYTF. Combining the CDR3 with reference TRBV7-2 and TRBJ1-2 gives the whole variable domain GAGVSQSPSNKVTEKGKDVELRCDPISGHTALYWYRQSLGQGLEFLIYFQGNSAPDKSGLPSDRFSAERTGGSVSTLTIQRTQQEDSAVYLCASSTPGHPLNGYTFGSGTRLTVV.

With respect to this clonotype: This sequence may be a read error, since a much larger clone differs from it by one base. The gene calls are TRBV6-1 and TRBJ2-1; 7 bases are shared with TRBD2. This CDR3 is 15 amino acids long. Germline lookup yields CDR1 MNHNS and CDR2 SASEGT. Trimming removed 6 bases from V and 10 bases from J; junction bases left unmatched: 15. The CDR3 DNA sequence: TGTGCCAGCAGGAAGGAGGGAGGGTCCGTATACGAGCAGTTCTTC. This gives the protein CASRKEGGSVYEQFF.

This sequence joins TRBV6-5 and TRBJ1-2; D possibly corresponds to TRBD1 (6 bases). The CDR3 totals 16 residues. Trimming removed 7 bases at V and 5 bases at J, with 23 bases between. Germline CDR1 is MNHEY and CDR2 is SVGAGI. In nucleotides, the CDR3 is TGTGCCAGCACCTTGAATGGGGCAGGGGTCGAATATGGCTACACCTTC. Translation: CASTLNGAGVEYGYTF.